This T cell receptor (beta chain) was recovered during a study of T cells after yellow fever vaccination. Study-level results: Most clones from primary vaccination resurfaced after the booster (around 97% CD4, around 90% CD8). Of the clonotypes, a small share occurred in both CD4 and CD8 compartments. Abundant contaminating clonotypes from the bulk population could appear in FACS-sorted repertoires.

V lost 2 bases, J lost 2 bases, and 7 bases stayed unmatched. Looked up from germline, CDR1 is SGHDN and CDR2 is FVKESK. This CDR3 region has 16 residues. Template switching by 5'RACE produced TCR cDNA, adding a universal primer site and UMIs. TCRdb redid the calling of the 5' RACE reads with MiXCR, one entry per CDR3 protein. This sample carries around 590,000 distinct CDR3 sequences, 9% to 15% of them seen once, and the ten largest clones take under 15%. About this clonotype: Its antigen is still unknown.

This receptor was taken from a young man who received the YFV17D yellow fever vaccine. This chain links TRBV14 with TRBJ2-3; TRBD2 aligns across 7 bases. The specimen comprised PBMCs, sampled on the day of the yellow fever booster vaccination. Here the CDR3 DNA reads TGTGCCAGCAGCCAAACTCAAGCGGGGCTCACAGATACGCAGTATTTT. This gives the protein CASSQTQAGLTDTQYF.